This is a list of T cell receptor beta chains from one sample in a study of T cell changes during pregnancy in multiple sclerosis. Some clones are missing from TCRdb's copy, which holds only in-frame ones; the method was immunoSEQ multiplex PCR. The data hold 95,000 to 110,000 clones, with 80% to 95% observed a single time. This specimen consisted of peripheral blood, obtained in the third trimester of pregnancy. The receptors derive from a female donor in good health, enrolled as a control in a pregnancy study. CDR3s include the opening cysteine and the closing phenylalanine or tryptophan. D genes are given only for firm matches. Some rows have no size entry. The others give once, few or many, or a class for an expanded clone.

abundance: .; d_gene: TRBD1; j_gene: TRBJ1-3; v_gene: TRBV9; CDR3nt: TGTGCCAGCAGCCCCTTCGCAGGGACAGCAGGAAACACCATATATTTT; CDR3aa: CASSPFAGTAGNTIYF
abundance: .; d_gene: TRBD2; j_gene: TRBJ2-3; v_gene: TRBV7-2; CDR3nt: TGTGCCAGCAGCCAAGGACTAGCGGGGGGGCCCGCAGATACGCAGTATTTT; CDR3aa: CASSQGLAGGPADTQYF
abundance: .; d_gene: TRBD1; j_gene: TRBJ1-5; v_gene: TRBV18; CDR3nt: TGTGCCAGCTCAGCCGGGACAGACAATAGCAATCAGCCCCAGCATTTT; CDR3aa: CASSAGTDNSNQPQHF
abundance: .; d_gene: TRBD1; j_gene: TRBJ1-6; v_gene: TRBV27; CDR3nt: TGTGCCAGCAGTGACCCGGGACAGAATAATTCACCCCTCCACTTT; CDR3aa: CASSDPGQNNSPLHF
abundance: .; d_gene: TRBD1; j_gene: TRBJ2-4; v_gene: TRBV19; CDR3nt: TGTGCCACCAGGGTCGGGTACAGGGGCGGAAACATTCAGTACTTC; CDR3aa: CATRVGYRGGNIQYF
abundance: .; d_gene: .; j_gene: TRBJ1-5; v_gene: TRBV6-5; CDR3nt: TGTGCCAGCAGCCGCGACAGTAGCAATCAGCCCCAGCATTTT; CDR3aa: CASSRDSSNQPQHF
abundance: .; d_gene: .; j_gene: TRBJ1-5; v_gene: TRBV30; CDR3nt: TGTGCCTGGAATCTCCTCAGCAATCAGCCCCAGCATTTT; CDR3aa: CAWNLLSNQPQHF
abundance: .; d_gene: .; j_gene: TRBJ2-7; v_gene: TRBV27; CDR3nt: TGTGCCACCGTAAGCCTCTACGAGCAGTACTTC; CDR3aa: CATVSLYEQYF
abundance: .; d_gene: .; j_gene: TRBJ1-2; v_gene: TRBV2; CDR3nt: TGTGCCAGCATGGAGTTACAGGGCCCTGGCTACACCTTC; CDR3aa: CASMELQGPGYTF
abundance: few; d_gene: .; j_gene: TRBJ1-2; v_gene: TRBV6-4; CDR3nt: TGTGCCAGCAGTGCGGGCTATGGCTACACCTTC; CDR3aa: CASSAGYGYTF
abundance: .; d_gene: TRBD1; j_gene: TRBJ1-2; v_gene: TRBV19; CDR3nt: TGTGCCAGTAGTAACGGACAGGGAGGTGGCTACACCTTC; CDR3aa: CASSNGQGGGYTF
abundance: .; d_gene: .; j_gene: TRBJ2-5; v_gene: TRBV6-5; CDR3nt: TGTGCCAGCAGTTCACTAGCCGGTGAGACCCAGTACTTC; CDR3aa: CASSSLAGETQYF
abundance: .; d_gene: TRBD2; j_gene: TRBJ2-7; v_gene: TRBV11-2; CDR3nt: TGTGCCAGCAGCTTACTGCCTCTCCAGCGGGGGAGGTCCTACGAGCAGTACTTC; CDR3aa: CASSLLPLQRGRSYEQYF
abundance: .; d_gene: .; j_gene: TRBJ2-5; v_gene: TRBV25-1; CDR3nt: TGTGCCAGCGTCAAAGCGGCGGGAGAGACCCAGTACTTC; CDR3aa: CASVKAAGETQYF
abundance: few; d_gene: TRBD1; j_gene: TRBJ1-5; v_gene: TRBV30; CDR3nt: TGTGCCTGGGACACAGGGGACAATCAGCCCCAGCATTTT; CDR3aa: CAWDTGDNQPQHF
abundance: .; d_gene: TRBD1; j_gene: TRBJ1-1; v_gene: TRBV27; CDR3nt: TGTGCCAGCAGTACTTACAGGGGTTACACTGAAGCTTTCTTT; CDR3aa: CASSTYRGYTEAFF
abundance: .; d_gene: .; j_gene: TRBJ1-6; v_gene: TRBV6-1; CDR3nt: TGTGCCAGCAGTGAAGTGGCCAGGGGCTTGGGCTCACCCCTCCACTTT; CDR3aa: CASSEVARGLGSPLHF
abundance: .; d_gene: .; j_gene: TRBJ1-5; v_gene: TRBV4-3; CDR3nt: TGCGCCAGCAGCCAAGATGGCGGGGGTTTCCAGCCCCAGCATTTT; CDR3aa: CASSQDGGGFQPQHF
abundance: .; d_gene: TRBD2; j_gene: TRBJ2-5; v_gene: TRBV6-6; CDR3nt: TGTGCCAGCACCCCTGGATTTAGCGGGAGCAAAGAGACCCAGTACTTC; CDR3aa: CASTPGFSGSKETQYF
abundance: few; d_gene: .; j_gene: TRBJ1-4; v_gene: TRBV27; CDR3nt: TGTGCCAGCAGTGGAGAGGGAAAACTGTTTTTT; CDR3aa: CASSGEGKLFF
abundance: .; d_gene: .; j_gene: TRBJ2-6; v_gene: TRBV11-3; CDR3nt: TGTGCCAGCAGCTTAGTTGGAGATGGGGCCAACGTCCTGACTTTC; CDR3aa: CASSLVGDGANVLTF
abundance: .; d_gene: TRBD1; j_gene: TRBJ1-2; v_gene: TRBV7-2; CDR3nt: TGTGCCAGCAGCCCGGACAGGGCAGGAGGCTACACCTTC; CDR3aa: CASSPDRAGGYTF
abundance: few; d_gene: TRBD2; j_gene: TRBJ2-3; v_gene: TRBV7-9; CDR3nt: TGTGCCAGCAGCCCGCTGCTGGGGCGGGGGGGCCAAGATACGCAGTATTTT; CDR3aa: CASSPLLGRGGQDTQYF
abundance: .; d_gene: .; j_gene: TRBJ1-2; v_gene: TRBV19; CDR3nt: TGTGCCAGTAGTTGGCAGAACTATGGCTACACCTTC; CDR3aa: CASSWQNYGYTF
abundance: .; d_gene: TRBD1; j_gene: TRBJ2-7; v_gene: TRBV5-1; CDR3nt: TGCGCCAGCAGCTTGGATGGGACAGGGGGCTACGAGCAGTACTTC; CDR3aa: CASSLDGTGGYEQYF
abundance: .; d_gene: TRBD1; j_gene: TRBJ1-1; v_gene: TRBV19; CDR3nt: TGTGCCAGTAGTCCTGGGACAGCTACTAACACTGAAGCTTTCTTT; CDR3aa: CASSPGTATNTEAFF
abundance: .; d_gene: TRBD1; j_gene: TRBJ2-7; v_gene: TRBV30; CDR3nt: TGTGCCTGGAGTGGACAGGGGTACGGGCAGTACTTC; CDR3aa: CAWSGQGYGQYF
abundance: .; d_gene: .; j_gene: TRBJ1-5; v_gene: TRBV7-9; CDR3nt: TGTGCCAGCAGCGAGACAGCTCATCAGCCCCAGCATTTT; CDR3aa: CASSETAHQPQHF
abundance: .; d_gene: .; j_gene: TRBJ2-2; v_gene: TRBV7-2; CDR3nt: TGTGCCAGCAGCCTTCGTTTAGCCGGGGAGCTGTTTTTT; CDR3aa: CASSLRLAGELFF
abundance: few; d_gene: TRBD1; j_gene: TRBJ1-2; v_gene: TRBV7-9; CDR3nt: TGTGCCAGCAGCGGCGGACAGGGGAAGAAGATTTTGGACTATGGCTACACCTTC; CDR3aa: CASSGGQGKKILDYGYTF
abundance: .; d_gene: TRBD1; j_gene: TRBJ1-4; v_gene: TRBV4-3; CDR3nt: TGCGCCAGCAGCACAGGGGGCGCGGATAATGAAAAACTGTTTTTT; CDR3aa: CASSTGGADNEKLFF
abundance: .; d_gene: TRBD1; j_gene: TRBJ1-1; v_gene: TRBV7-3; CDR3nt: TGTGCCAGCAGCTTACAGGGGGATGAAGCTTTCTTT; CDR3aa: CASSLQGDEAFF
abundance: .; d_gene: .; j_gene: TRBJ2-5; v_gene: TRBV5-5; CDR3nt: TGTGCCAGCAGCATCCCGGGGAGTCAAGAGACCCAGTACTTC; CDR3aa: CASSIPGSQETQYF
abundance: .; d_gene: .; j_gene: TRBJ2-1; v_gene: TRBV10-3; CDR3nt: TGTGCCATCAGTGAGTCCACGGGGAGCTCCTACAATGAGCAGTTCTTC; CDR3aa: CAISESTGSSYNEQFF
abundance: .; d_gene: TRBD2; j_gene: TRBJ2-7; v_gene: TRBV15; CDR3nt: TGTGCCACCAGCAGACTCCGTTTGGGGGGGAGTGGGAACGAGCAGTACTTC; CDR3aa: CATSRLRLGGSGNEQYF
abundance: once; d_gene: TRBD1; j_gene: TRBJ1-1; v_gene: TRBV5-1; CDR3nt: TGCGCCAGCAGCTGGGGACAGGCTTTGAACACTGAAGCTTTCTTT; CDR3aa: CASSWGQALNTEAFF
abundance: .; d_gene: .; j_gene: TRBJ2-7; v_gene: TRBV5-1; CDR3nt: TGCGCCAGCAGACAGGGCCACAGCGGTACCTACGAGCAGTACTTC; CDR3aa: CASRQGHSGTYEQYF
abundance: .; d_gene: .; j_gene: TRBJ1-2; v_gene: TRBV10-3; CDR3nt: TGTGCCATCAGTGAGGGACAGACTGTGAACTATGGCTACACCTTC; CDR3aa: CAISEGQTVNYGYTF
abundance: .; d_gene: TRBD2; j_gene: TRBJ2-3; v_gene: TRBV5-1; CDR3nt: TGCGCCAGCAGCCAGGGTTTTCGGGGGGCAGATACGCAGTATTTT; CDR3aa: CASSQGFRGADTQYF
abundance: .; d_gene: .; j_gene: TRBJ1-2; v_gene: TRBV19; CDR3nt: TGTGCCAGTAGTAATCAGGGTACTGGGTATGGCTACACCTTC; CDR3aa: CASSNQGTGYGYTF
abundance: .; d_gene: .; j_gene: TRBJ1-1; v_gene: TRBV19; CDR3nt: TGTGCCAGTAGTCAGAGGGGGGGAGTGAACACTGAAGCTTTCTTT; CDR3aa: CASSQRGGVNTEAFF
abundance: .; d_gene: .; j_gene: TRBJ2-3; v_gene: TRBV2; CDR3nt: TGTGCCAGCAGTGAGGAGGGGGGGGTAGTAACAGATACGCAGTATTTT; CDR3aa: CASSEEGGVVTDTQYF
abundance: .; d_gene: .; j_gene: TRBJ2-6; v_gene: TRBV19; CDR3nt: TGTGCCAGTAGTCTAAACCCGGGGGTCCGGGCCAACGTCCTGACTTTC; CDR3aa: CASSLNPGVRANVLTF
abundance: .; d_gene: TRBD1; j_gene: TRBJ1-2; v_gene: TRBV30; CDR3nt: TGTGCCTGGGGGACAGGGTTAGGGCCCTATGGCTACACCTTC; CDR3aa: CAWGTGLGPYGYTF
abundance: .; d_gene: TRBD1; j_gene: TRBJ1-2; v_gene: TRBV4-1; CDR3nt: TGCGCCAGCAGCACGACGACAGGGGCGGATGGCTACACCTTC; CDR3aa: CASSTTTGADGYTF
abundance: once; d_gene: .; j_gene: TRBJ2-1; v_gene: TRBV7-3; CDR3nt: TGTGCCAGCAGCTTAAGTCAGGGGACCTACAATGAGCAGTTCTTC; CDR3aa: CASSLSQGTYNEQFF
abundance: once; d_gene: TRBD2; j_gene: TRBJ2-7; v_gene: TRBV7-9; CDR3nt: TGTGCCAGCAGCTCTCCCGAGGGACTAGCGGGGTACGAGCAGTACTTC; CDR3aa: CASSSPEGLAGYEQYF
abundance: .; d_gene: TRBD2; j_gene: TRBJ2-7; v_gene: TRBV7-9; CDR3nt: TGTGCCAGCAGCTTGGGACTAGCGGGGGGAACACTACCCTACGAGCAGTACTTC; CDR3aa: CASSLGLAGGTLPYEQYF
abundance: .; d_gene: .; j_gene: TRBJ1-2; v_gene: TRBV29-1; CDR3nt: TGCAGCGTTGCCATCAAGGCCTCGACTCCTAACTATGGCTACACCTTC; CDR3aa: CSVAIKASTPNYGYTF
abundance: .; d_gene: TRBD1; j_gene: TRBJ1-2; v_gene: TRBV27; CDR3nt: TGTGCCAGCAGCAGAGGGGGCAACTATGGCTACACCTTC; CDR3aa: CASSRGGNYGYTF
abundance: .; d_gene: .; j_gene: TRBJ1-5; v_gene: TRBV7-2; CDR3nt: TGTGCCAGCAGCTCCGGTGGCGGGGATCATCAGCCCCAGCATTTT; CDR3aa: CASSSGGGDHQPQHF
abundance: .; d_gene: .; j_gene: TRBJ2-7; v_gene: TRBV4-1; CDR3nt: TGCGCCAGCAGCCAAGTCCCACAGGGCGGCTACGAGCAGTACTTC; CDR3aa: CASSQVPQGGYEQYF